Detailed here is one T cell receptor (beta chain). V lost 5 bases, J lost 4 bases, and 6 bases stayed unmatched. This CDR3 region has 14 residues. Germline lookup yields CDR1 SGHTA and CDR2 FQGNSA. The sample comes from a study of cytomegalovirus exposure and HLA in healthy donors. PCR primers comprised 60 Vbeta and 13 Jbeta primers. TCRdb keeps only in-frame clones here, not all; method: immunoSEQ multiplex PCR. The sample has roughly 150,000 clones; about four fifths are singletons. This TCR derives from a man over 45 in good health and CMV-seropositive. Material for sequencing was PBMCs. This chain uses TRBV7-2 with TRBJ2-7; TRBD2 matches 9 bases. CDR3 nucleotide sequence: TGTGCCAGCAGCACCCGACTAGCGGCTTACGAGCAGTACTTC. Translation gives CASSTRLAAYEQYF.